The rows below give T cell receptor beta chains drawn from one sample of a study of vaccination effects on CD4 cells after COVID-19. The protocol was immunoSEQ multiplex PCR, while the TCRdb copy is restricted to in-frame clones and leaves out a portion. Of roughly 30,000 clones listed, roughly 81% were seen once; the top ten hold 15%. No cognate antigen is known for these TCRs. Material: CD4+ T cells from PBMCs cultured without peptide, obtained after COVID-19 vaccination. These receptors came from a human donor who received a COVID-19 vaccine. Each CDR3 is given with its conserved first and last residue. Each record gives: CDR3 protein, CDR3 DNA, V gene, clone size, D gene, J gene. The D gene is left open where the match is weak. Clone sizes are given selectively: once, few, many, or a class where the clone is expanded.

CDR3 protein: CASRRDSGQETQYF
CDR3 DNA: TGTGCCAGCAGGCGGGACAGCGGGCAAGAGACCCAGTACTTC
V gene: TRBV2
clone size: NA
D gene: NA
J gene: TRBJ2-5

CDR3 protein: CASRNHQGARRTGELFF
CDR3 DNA: TGTGCCAGTAGAAACCATCAGGGAGCCCGTAGGACCGGGGAGCTGTTTTTT
V gene: TRBV19
clone size: NA
D gene: NA
J gene: TRBJ2-2

CDR3 protein: CASSTTATNTEAFF
CDR3 DNA: TGTGCCAGCAGCACGACAGCGACGAACACTGAAGCTTTCTTT
V gene: TRBV9
clone size: NA
D gene: NA
J gene: TRBJ1-1

CDR3 protein: CASSLAGLADRGSYNEQFF
CDR3 DNA: TGCGCCAGCAGCTTGGCGGGTTTAGCGGACAGGGGGTCCTACAATGAGCAGTTCTTC
V gene: TRBV5-1
clone size: NA
D gene: TRBD1
J gene: TRBJ2-1

CDR3 protein: CASSLRGSGRNNSPLHF
CDR3 DNA: TGTGCCAGCAGTTTACGGGGTTCGGGACGCAACAATTCACCCCTCCACTTT
V gene: TRBV27
clone size: NA
D gene: NA
J gene: TRBJ1-6

CDR3 protein: CASSVPDSPLHF
CDR3 DNA: TGTGCCAGCAGCGTCCCAGATTCACCCCTCCACTTT
V gene: TRBV9
clone size: NA
D gene: NA
J gene: TRBJ1-6

CDR3 protein: CASSEAGKGANEKLFF
CDR3 DNA: TGTGCCAGCAGTGAAGCCGGAAAGGGGGCTAATGAAAAACTGTTTTTT
V gene: TRBV2
clone size: few
D gene: NA
J gene: TRBJ1-4

CDR3 protein: CASSSSTQRRAKNIQYF
CDR3 DNA: TGTGCCAGCAGCAGTTCGACTCAGCGACGGGCCAAAAACATTCAGTACTTC
V gene: TRBV5-4
clone size: NA
D gene: NA
J gene: TRBJ2-4

CDR3 protein: CASRQMQGSYEQYF
CDR3 DNA: TGTGCCAGCAGACAAATGCAGGGGTCCTACGAGCAGTACTTC
V gene: TRBV11-2
clone size: NA
D gene: NA
J gene: TRBJ2-7

CDR3 protein: CASSLPTRILGSPLHF
CDR3 DNA: TGTGCCAGCAGCTTACCCACCCGTATATTGGGTTCACCCCTCCACTTT
V gene: TRBV5-8
clone size: NA
D gene: NA
J gene: TRBJ1-6

CDR3 protein: CASSPLRDGHLATNEKLFF
CDR3 DNA: TGTGCCAGCTCACCACTAAGGGACGGACATCTCGCAACTAATGAAAAACTGTTTTTT
V gene: TRBV18
clone size: NA
D gene: NA
J gene: TRBJ1-4

CDR3 protein: CASSQRFPNEKLFF
CDR3 DNA: TGCGCCAGCAGCCAACGTTTTCCAAATGAAAAACTGTTTTTT
V gene: TRBV4-1
clone size: once
D gene: NA
J gene: TRBJ1-4

CDR3 protein: CASSLWRENEQFF
CDR3 DNA: TGTGCCAGCAGTTTATGGCGGGAAAATGAGCAGTTCTTC
V gene: TRBV27
clone size: NA
D gene: NA
J gene: TRBJ2-1

CDR3 protein: CASSPGDRGFHGYTF
CDR3 DNA: TGCGCCAGCAGCCCGGGGGACAGGGGGTTTCATGGCTACACCTTC
V gene: TRBV5-1
clone size: NA
D gene: TRBD1
J gene: TRBJ1-2

CDR3 protein: CASSIAPSSGNTIYF
CDR3 DNA: TGTGCCAGTAGTATCGCCCCCAGCTCTGGAAACACCATATATTTT
V gene: TRBV19
clone size: NA
D gene: NA
J gene: TRBJ1-3

CDR3 protein: CASSPRTDSNYGYTF
CDR3 DNA: TGTGCCAGCTCACCACGGACCGATTCTAACTATGGCTACACCTTC
V gene: TRBV18
clone size: NA
D gene: NA
J gene: TRBJ1-2

CDR3 protein: CASSQKSLGYGYTF
CDR3 DNA: TGTGCCAGCAGCCAAAAGTCTCTGGGCTATGGCTACACCTTC
V gene: TRBV3-1/TRBV3-2
clone size: NA
D gene: NA
J gene: TRBJ1-2

CDR3 protein: CASSLLPRQTYEQYF
CDR3 DNA: TGCGCCAGCAGCCTCCTACCCCGACAGACCTACGAGCAGTACTTC
V gene: TRBV23-1
clone size: once
D gene: NA
J gene: TRBJ2-7

CDR3 protein: CASGRPPTYEQYF
CDR3 DNA: TGTGCCAGCGGGAGGCCCCCTACCTACGAGCAGTACTTC
V gene: TRBV27
clone size: NA
D gene: NA
J gene: TRBJ2-7

CDR3 protein: CASSLALGRNEQYF
CDR3 DNA: TGTGCCAGCAGCTTAGCGCTTGGGCGGAACGAGCAGTACTTC
V gene: TRBV7-9
clone size: NA
D gene: NA
J gene: TRBJ2-7